This section outlines one T cell receptor beta chain sequence together with its context. Its target is not known. These data are taken from a study of Tregs in tolerant kidney transplant recipients. CD4+CD25+CD127- Tregs, CD4+CD25- non-Tregs, CD4 and CD8 cells were sorted. CDR3 length: 12 amino acids. The V end was cut by 10 bases, the J end by 3 bases, with 10 bases between. Germline CDR1 and CDR2: ENHRY and SYGVKD. Study-level findings and limits: Findings come from small patient numbers and require larger validation. The most relevant donor-specific Treg TCRbeta repertoire apparently came from expansion with activated donor B cells.

TCRdb's table, derived via immunoSEQ multiplex PCR, lists solely in-frame clones and lacks some. This sample has tens of thousands of clones, with roughly 84% found just once. The sequenced sample consisted of CD4+ T cells from blood. V usage is TRBV10-3 and J usage is TRBJ1-5, with a possible D match to TRBD1 (5 bases). This receptor was identified in a human donor in good health. DNA for the CDR3: TGTGCCAGTGGGGGTTCCAATCAGCCCCAGCATTTT. This sequence encodes CASGGSNQPQHF.